The 30 T cell receptor beta chains listed next were all sequenced from one sample in a study of memory CD4+ T cells and cytomegalovirus serostatus. The protocol was immunoSEQ multiplex PCR, while the TCRdb copy is restricted to in-frame clones and leaves out a portion. Here the sample spans 40,000 to 55,000 clones, 76% being singletons. The sort gate was single viable CD3+CD4+CD8-CD45RO+ cells for memory CD4+ T cells. The sequenced sample consisted of memory CD4+ T cells from blood. The source is an adult in good health and CMV-seronegative.

The genes are TRBV12-5 and TRBJ1-1; D is perhaps TRBD1 (5 bases). V was clipped by 5 bases and J by 2 bases, with 9 bases between them. This CDR3 region has 13 residues. Germline values: CDR1 LGHNT, CDR2 FRNRAP. This CDR3 reads CASGRGRNTEAFF. CDR3 DNA: TGTGCTAGTGGTCGGGGACGAAACACTGAAGCTTTCTTT. Supplemented by reference TRBV12-5 and TRBJ1-1, the full variable domain reads DARVTQTPRHKVTEMGQEVTMRCQPILGHNTVFWYRQTMMQGLELLAYFRNRAPLDDSGMPKDRFSAEMPDATLATLKIQPSEPRDSAVYFCASGRGRNTEAFFGQGTRLTVV.

Note on this clone: One junction end disagrees with the germline gene, perhaps due to a read error. V is TRBV9 and J is TRBJ1-2, with D perhaps TRBD1 (6 bases). CDR3 length: 14 residues. Per the germline V gene, CDR1 is SGDLS and CDR2 is YYNGEE. The CDR3, as DNA: TGTGCCAGCACCGTAGGGGGTGACAACTATGGCTACACCTTC. It yields the protein CASTVGGDNYGYTF.

The CDR3: CASSQLGGGYTF. The CDR3 DNA follows: TGTGCCAGCAGTCAACTCGGGGGAGGCTACACCTTC. The rearrangement joins TRBV28 to TRBJ1-2, with D maybe TRBD1 (5 bases). The germline V and J ends were trimmed by 5 bases and 8 bases, with 12 bases remaining between them. CDR3 length: 12 amino acids. CDR1 MDHEN and CDR2 SYDVKM come from the germline V gene.

This clone was seen just once. V is TRBV28 and J is TRBJ1-3; D is unclear. Trimming took off 6 bases at V and 0 bases at J, with 12 bases between the two ends. The CDR3 totals 15 residues. Germline V gives CDR1 MDHEN, CDR2 SYDVKM. CDR3 nucleotides: TGTGCCAGCAGCCCCCCCCTATACTCTGGAAACACCATATATTTT. Its protein is CASSPPLYSGNTIYF.

V and J are TRBV6-1 and TRBJ2-1, with 10 bases that match TRBD2. The CDR3 covers 20 residues. Germline V gene data show CDR1 as MNHNS and CDR2 as SASEGT. V lost 4 bases and J lost 4; bases outside the gene matches: 19. The CDR3 region has the DNA TGTGCCAGCAGTGTCTTTAAGGGACAAGCGGGGGGGCAGAGATACAATGAGCAGTTCTTC. Translation: CASSVFKGQAGGQRYNEQFF.

For this clone: Mismatch with germline at one junction end may stem from a read error. The CDR3 bases are TGTGCCATCAGTGCAAACAGGGCGAACACTGAAGCTTTCTTT. Protein sequence: CAISANRANTEAFF. This chain links TRBV6-1 with TRBJ1-1; possible D gene TRBD1, 6 bases. Germline CDR1 reads MNHNS; CDR2 reads SASEGT. The CDR3 spans 14 residues.

V is TRBV5-6 and J is TRBJ1-2; D perhaps matches TRBD1 (6 bases). Germline CDR1 reads SGHDT; CDR2 reads YYEEEE. This CDR3 is 12 amino acids long. Trimming stripped 4 bases from V and 5 bases from J, with 9 bases between. CDR3 protein: CASSQGRYGYTF. The CDR3, as DNA: TGTGCCAGCAGCCAGGGGAGGTATGGCTACACCTTC.

This clone came up a few times. The chain joins TRBV7-3 to TRBJ2-1; D may be TRBD2 (6 bases). CDR3 size: 15 residues. V was trimmed by 2 bases and J by 4 bases, leaving 12 bases between them. Per germline, CDR1 SGHTA and CDR2 FQGTGA. CDR3 bases: TGTGCCAGCAGCTTAGAGCAGGGACTGTACAATGAGCAGTTCTTC. Translating gives CASSLEQGLYNEQFF.

A few counts support this clone. The chain carries TRBV7-7 and TRBJ2-7; a possible D gene is TRBD2 (5 bases). This CDR3 is built from 13 residues. Germline-derived CDR1 and CDR2 are SSHAT and FNYEAQ (reference sequence). V was cut by 5 bases and J by 2 bases, with 10 bases left in between. The CDR3 reads CASSPSGAYEQYF. CDR3 DNA sequence: TGTGCCAGCAGCCCATCCGGGGCCTACGAGCAGTACTTC.

This chain uses TRBV18 with TRBJ2-7; no clear D. Germline V gene lookup returns CDR1 KGHSH and CDR2 LQKENI. The CDR3 covers 18 residues. Trimming took off 0 bases at V and 3 bases at J, with 21 bases between the two ends. This CDR3 is CASSPPPWTQNPLYEQYF. For the CDR3, the DNA is TGTGCCAGCTCACCACCCCCTTGGACCCAAAATCCCCTCTACGAGCAGTACTTC.

This chain links TRBV2 with TRBJ1-1; no firm D call. In germline, CDR1 is SNHLY, CDR2 FYNNEI. Trimming took 6 bases from V and 5 from J, leaving 13 bases between them. CDR3 length: 13 residues. CDR3 DNA: TGTGCCAGCAGACTTATAGATAGGACTGAAGCTTTCTTT. It is translated as CASRLIDRTEAFF.

This clone has just a few counts. The genes are TRBV5-8 and TRBJ2-3, with TRBD2 as a possible D gene (6 bases). Germline CDR1 and CDR2: SGHTS and YDEGEE. V dropped 4 bases and J dropped 2 bases, with 11 bases sitting between them. The CDR3 contains 14 residues. CDR3 bases: TGTGCCAGCAGCCGGGCGGGGTCCACAGATACGCAGTATTTT. Residues: CASSRAGSTDTQYF.

This clone has at least ten counts. The gene calls are TRBV28 and TRBJ1-1, with a tentative D call TRBD1 (6 bases). The V gene's germline CDR1 is MDHEN and CDR2 SYDVKM. Trimming cost V 2 bases and J 5 bases, with 15 bases left between them. CDR3 length equals 15 residues. The CDR3 protein is CASSLGPAGETEAFF. In nucleotides, the CDR3 is TGTGCCAGCAGTTTAGGGCCGGCAGGGGAGACTGAAGCTTTCTTT.

The CDR3 DNA is TGTGCCAGCAGTTCCCACGGGCGGGGGAGCACAGATACGCAGTATTTT. Translated, it gives CASSSHGRGSTDTQYF. This rearrangement joins TRBV6-5 to TRBJ2-3, with TRBD2 matching 7 bases. Germline CDR1 and CDR2: MNHEY and SVGAGI. V gave up 4 bases and J gave up 0 bases; unmatched junction bases: 7. This CDR3 has 16 amino acids.

The V gene is TRBV5-6, the J gene TRBJ2-2, with unresolved D. Germline values: CDR1 SGHDT, CDR2 YYEEEE. This CDR3 has 13 amino acids. V was cut by 0 bases and J by 5 bases, with 5 bases left in between. CDR3 region: CASSLGRTGELFF. As DNA, the CDR3 is TGTGCCAGCAGCTTGGGACGGACCGGGGAGCTGTTTTTT.

The chain employs TRBV19 and TRBJ1-2; a possible D gene is TRBD1 (5 bases). Germline assignment: CDR1 LNHDA and CDR2 SQIVND (reference sequence). Trimming left V 4 bases short and J 5 bases short, with 17 bases between. The CDR3 length is 15 residues. The CDR3 DNA reads as TGTGCCAGTAGTAGCCCGGGACGCATACTTTATGGCTACACCTTC. Its protein product is CASSSPGRILYGYTF.

The chain has TRBV14 and TRBJ1-5, with D maybe TRBD1 (6 bases). V lost 0 bases and J lost 0, with 15 bases in between. The CDR3 runs 18 residues. Per the germline V gene, CDR1 is SGHDN and CDR2 is FVKESK. CDR3 sequence (DNA): TGTGCCAGCAGCCAAGAGGAGGGACATAGCCTTAGCAATCAGCCCCAGCATTTT. Protein: CASSQEEGHSLSNQPQHF.

The chain joins TRBV6-1 to TRBJ1-5; D not certain. Per germline, CDR1 MNHNS and CDR2 SASEGT. The CDR3 extends over 14 amino acids. The V gene lost 0 bases and the J gene lost 5 bases, with 8 bases spanning the gap. The CDR3 is CASSEAWGYQPQHF. DNA of the CDR3: TGTGCCAGCAGTGAAGCGTGGGGATATCAGCCCCAGCATTTT.

This chain uses TRBV11-3 with TRBJ2-7; D not certain. V dropped 4 bases and J dropped 4 bases, with 20 bases sitting between them. Germline assignment: CDR1 SGHNT and CDR2 YENEEA. There are 16 residues in the CDR3. In nucleotides, the CDR3 is TGTGCCAGCAGCTCCACCTGGAACAGAAACTCTTACGAGCAGTACTTC. It is translated as CASSSTWNRNSYEQYF.

In its sample, this clone was seen once. The rearrangement links TRBV28 to TRBJ2-7; possibly TRBD1 or TRBD2 for D (5 bases each). The CDR3 spans 15 residues. CDR1 is MDHEN and CDR2 is SYDVKM in the germline V gene. Trimming removed 6 bases from V and 3 bases from J, with 18 bases in between. For the CDR3, the DNA is TGTGCCAGCAGGACCTGGGATCTGAGGGGCTACGAGCAGTACTTC. As protein: CASRTWDLRGYEQYF.

This chain connects TRBV6-5 to TRBJ2-1; possible D gene TRBD1, 6 bases. The V and J ends lost 0 bases and 4 bases respectively, with 10 bases between them. The CDR3 spans 15 residues. CDR1 is MNHEY, CDR2 SVGAGI, per germline. The CDR3 nucleotides are TGTGCCAGCAGTTACTCGGGGGCCGATTACAATGAGCAGTTCTTC. Protein product: CASSYSGADYNEQFF.

This chain connects TRBV19 to TRBJ2-4, with a weak D call TRBD1 (5 bases). The germline gives CDR1 LNHDA, CDR2 SQIVND (reference sequence). Trimming stripped 4 bases from V and 1 base from J, with 8 bases between. CDR3 length: 14 residues. The DNA of the CDR3 is TGTGCCAGTAGTAACCAGGGTGCCAAAAACATTCAGTACTTC. As protein: CASSNQGAKNIQYF.

This chain connects TRBV7-2 to TRBJ1-1; D is possibly TRBD1 (5 bases). Germline V gene lookup returns CDR1 SGHTA and CDR2 FQGNSA. V dropped 2 bases and J dropped 3 bases, with 10 bases sitting between them. This CDR3 region has 14 residues. CDR3 sequence: CASSLLTRDTEAFF. CDR3 nucleotides: TGTGCCAGCAGCTTATTAACCAGGGACACTGAAGCTTTCTTT.

The chain combines TRBV11-2 with TRBJ1-2, with D unresolved. Germline loops: CDR1 SGHAT, CDR2 FQNNGV. Trimming cost V 2 bases and J 3 bases, with 4 bases left between them. The CDR3 length is 12 residues. CDR3 nucleotide sequence: TGTGCCAGCAGCTTACAGGACTATGGCTACACCTTC. This codes for CASSLQDYGYTF. The full variable domain, completed using reference TRBV11-2 and TRBJ1-2, is EAGVAQSPRYKIIEKRQSVAFWCNPISGHATLYWYQQILGQGPKLLIQFQNNGVVDDSQLPKDRFSAERLKGVDSTLKIQPAKLEDSAVYLCASSLQDYGYTFGSGTRLTVV.

The chain couples TRBV10-2 to TRBJ2-1; D assignment may be TRBD1 or TRBD2 (5 bases each). The CDR3 has 15 amino acids. The V gene's germline CDR1 is WSHSY and CDR2 SAAADI. V was clipped by 5 bases and J by 5 bases, with 16 bases between them. CDR3 in DNA: TGCGCCAGCAGTAGCCTGTGGGACCTTGACAATGAGCAGTTCTTC. This sequence encodes CASSSLWDLDNEQFF.

The chain links TRBV18 to TRBJ1-4; D remains ambiguous. The CDR3 sequence is 16 residues long. Trimming removed 2 bases from V and 6 bases from J, with 16 bases in between. CDR1 KGHSH and CDR2 LQKENI come from the germline V gene. CDR3 amino acids: CASSPTPLSVDEKLFF. CDR3 sequence (DNA): TGTGCCAGCTCACCAACCCCGTTGTCCGTGGATGAAAAACTGTTTTTT.

This clone has only a few counts. Other nucleotide sequences in the sample specify the same CDR3. The J gene is TRBJ2-2, the V gene TRBV5-1, with D perhaps TRBD1 (5 bases). CDR1 SGHRS and CDR2 YFSETQ come from the germline V gene. The ends were cut back, 4 bases at V and 1 base at J, with 8 bases in the middle. The length of the CDR3 is 14 residues. The CDR3 DNA follows: TGCGCCAGCAGCGAAACAGGGAACACCGGGGAGCTGTTTTTT. Translated, it gives CASSETGNTGELFF.

The V and J genes are TRBV5-1 and TRBJ2-5; D is uncertain. The CDR3 extends over 13 amino acids. Germline V gene sequence: CDR1 SGHRS, CDR2 YFSETQ. The V gene lost 5 bases and the J gene lost 0 bases, with 8 bases spanning the gap. The chain's CDR3 is CASSPEYQETQYF. The CDR3 nucleotides are TGCGCCAGCAGTCCAGAGTACCAAGAGACCCAGTACTTC.

This chain uses TRBV7-2 with TRBJ1-6; possibly TRBD1 for D (5 bases). The CDR3 is made up of 16 amino acids. Germline CDR1 and CDR2: SGHTA and FQGNSA. Trimming removed 3 bases from V and 5 bases from J, with 14 bases in between. The CDR3 sequence is CASSLQGVRNNSPLHF. CDR3 sequence (DNA): TGTGCCAGCAGCTTGCAGGGAGTTCGGAATAATTCACCCCTCCACTTT.

This clone was recorded a few times. The CDR3 loop reads CASSWDGRDGRQLFF. DNA for the CDR3: TGTGCCAGCAGCTGGGATGGTCGGGATGGGAGGCAACTGTTTTTT. The chain carries TRBV5-5 and TRBJ1-4; D is uncertain. Germline values: CDR1 SGHKS, CDR2 YYEKEE (reference sequence). The CDR3 runs to 15 residues. V lost 3 bases to trimming and J lost 12 bases, with 21 bases between them.